This entry concerns a single T cell receptor beta chain. The target of this receptor is not known. There are no base qualities to consult, and no much larger clone falls within one base. Receptor amplification or capture employed RT-PCR. Sequencing relied on an Illumina HiSeq 2500. The raw public reads went through TCRdb reprocessing: fastp at Q25, MiXCR clone calling, in-frame beta chains kept. Under each unique CDR3 protein, matching rows form one entry showing the most common genes and DNA. The sample yields around 580,000 distinct CDR3 sequences; less than 15% were counted once. Approximately 10% of the sample belongs to the ten largest clones. The data stem from a study of response to subunit inactivated influenza vaccine (dated by TCRdb to the late 2010s). A note on the overall study: Deep quantitative profiling of the T cell receptor repertoire was used in the study to follow responses to a trivalent subunit inactivated influenza vaccine.

The CDR3 holds 15 amino acids from the cysteine to the phenylalanine. The only DNA kept is the CDR3, 45 bases in frame from the first base. Via the germline V gene, CDR1 is SGHRS and CDR2 YFSETQ. V lost 4 bases and J lost 1 base; the stretch between them is 15 bases long. Paper-wide results and their limitations: The authors proposed that each seasonal influenza vaccination may bring in only a limited number of new T cells.

The V and J segments used are TRBV5-1 and TRBJ2-7; a weak D assignment points to TRBD1 (6 bases agree). The TCR comes from a man aged 45-65 years who received an inactivated influenza vaccine. Donor details come from another sample of the same person, matched by shared clones. Source: PBMCs from blood, taken 12 days after vaccination. CDR3 protein: CASSVSLQGSYEQYF. The nucleotides are TGCGCCAGCAGCGTTTCCCTACAGGGATCCTACGAGCAGTACTTC.